This passage covers 4 T cell receptor beta chains from one sample sequenced in a study of graft-versus-host responses after intestinal transplantation. Assay used: immunoSEQ multiplex PCR; TCRdb lists only in-frame clones, some missing. Here the sample spans about 85,000 clones, roughly 80% being singletons. What these receptors recognize is not known. This material consisted of unstimulated CD4+ T cells sorted from spleen or lymph node cells, taken before intestinal transplant. Receptor source: a human donor who received an intestinal transplant.

This clone was observed once. The chain links TRBV5-1 to TRBJ2-2; 9 bases match TRBD1. This CDR3 has 15 residues. J lost 6 bases, V lost 7 bases, and 10 bases had no gene match. The germline gives CDR1 SGHRS, CDR2 YFSETQ. CDR3 amino acids: CASSTLGQGSGELFF. CDR3 nucleotide sequence: TGCGCCAGCTCCACCCTGGGACAGGGATCCGGGGAGCTGTTTTTT.

The table lists this clone with a few counts. The chain combines TRBV2 with TRBJ2-7; D gene unclear. V dropped 6 bases and J dropped 0 bases, with 9 bases sitting between them. Germline values: CDR1 SNHLY, CDR2 FYNNEI. The CDR3 covers 13 residues. The CDR3 protein is CASSRTYSYEQYF. The CDR3 bases are TGTGCCAGCAGCCGCACTTACTCCTACGAGCAGTACTTC.

The chain recombines TRBV7-9 with TRBJ2-7, with D tentatively TRBD2 (5 bases). CDR1 and CDR2 (germline): SEHNR, FQNEAQ (reference sequence). V was trimmed by 1 base and J by 1 base, leaving 11 bases between them. The CDR3 extends over 15 amino acids. In nucleotides, the CDR3 is TGTGCCAGCAGCTTAGGGTTCGGGAAATCCTACGAGCAGTACTTC. Encoded protein: CASSLGFGKSYEQYF.

In regard to this clone: This CDR3 is also generated by other DNA sequences in the sample. The chain employs TRBV7-9 and TRBJ1-1; 7 bases fit TRBD1. This CDR3 contains 14 residues. Germline values: CDR1 SEHNR, CDR2 FQNEAQ (reference sequence). V was clipped by 5 bases and J by 2 bases; unmatched bases: 5. CDR3 nucleotides: TGTGCCAGCAGCCCGGGACAGACTAACACTGAAGCTTTCTTT. Protein: CASSPGQTNTEAFF.